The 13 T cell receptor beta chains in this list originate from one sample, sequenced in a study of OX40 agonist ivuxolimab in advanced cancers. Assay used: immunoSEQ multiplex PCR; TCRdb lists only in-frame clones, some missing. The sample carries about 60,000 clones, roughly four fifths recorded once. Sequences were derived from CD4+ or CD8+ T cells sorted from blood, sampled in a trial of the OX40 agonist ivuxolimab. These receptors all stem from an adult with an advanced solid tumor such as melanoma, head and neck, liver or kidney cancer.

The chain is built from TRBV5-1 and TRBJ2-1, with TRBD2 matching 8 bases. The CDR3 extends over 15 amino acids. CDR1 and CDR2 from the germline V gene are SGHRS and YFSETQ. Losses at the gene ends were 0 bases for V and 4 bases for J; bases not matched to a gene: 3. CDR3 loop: CASSLVSSGYNEQFF. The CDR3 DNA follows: TGCGCCAGCAGCTTGGTGTCTAGCGGGTACAATGAGCAGTTCTTC.

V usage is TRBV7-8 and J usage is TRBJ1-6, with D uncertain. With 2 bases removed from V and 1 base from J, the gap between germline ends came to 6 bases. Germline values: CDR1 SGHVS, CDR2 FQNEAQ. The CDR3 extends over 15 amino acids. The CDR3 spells CASSLRTSYNSPLHF. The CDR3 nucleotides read TGTGCCAGCAGCTTAAGAACGTCCTATAATTCACCCCTCCACTTT.

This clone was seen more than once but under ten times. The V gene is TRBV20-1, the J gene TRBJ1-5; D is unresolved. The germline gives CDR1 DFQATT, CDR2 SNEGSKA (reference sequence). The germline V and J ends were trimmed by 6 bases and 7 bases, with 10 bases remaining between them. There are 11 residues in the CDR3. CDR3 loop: CSASGGQPQHF. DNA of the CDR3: TGCAGTGCATCCGGTGGGCAGCCCCAGCATTTT.

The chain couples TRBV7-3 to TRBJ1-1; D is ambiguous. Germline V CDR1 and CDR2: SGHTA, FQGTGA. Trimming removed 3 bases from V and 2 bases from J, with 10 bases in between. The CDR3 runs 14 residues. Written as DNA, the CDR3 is TGTGCCAGCAGCTTCGGGCAGCTCAACACTGAAGCTTTCTTT. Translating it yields CASSFGQLNTEAFF.

CDR3 amino acids: CASSIGWGRVSNQPQHF. DNA for the CDR3: TGTGCCAGTAGTATAGGGTGGGGAAGGGTGAGCAATCAGCCCCAGCATTTT. This sequence joins TRBV19 and TRBJ1-5; D unresolved. There are 17 residues in the CDR3. Germline assignment: CDR1 LNHDA and CDR2 SQIVND (reference sequence). V lost 1 base and J 1 base, leaving 14 bases between the germline ends.

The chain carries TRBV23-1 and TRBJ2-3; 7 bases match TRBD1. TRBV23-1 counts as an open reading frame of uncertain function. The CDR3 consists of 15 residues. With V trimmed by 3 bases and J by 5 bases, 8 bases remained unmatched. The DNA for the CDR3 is TGCGCCAGCAGTCACCCTCCAAGACAGGGAGATACGCAGTATTTT. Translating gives CASSHPPRQGDTQYF.

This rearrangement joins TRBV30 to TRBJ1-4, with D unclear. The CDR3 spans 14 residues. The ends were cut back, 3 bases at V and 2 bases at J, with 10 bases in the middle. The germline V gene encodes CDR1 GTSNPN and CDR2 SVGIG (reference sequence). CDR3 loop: CAWSPSTTNEKLFF. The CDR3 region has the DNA TGTGCCTGGAGCCCCTCCACGACTAATGAAAAACTGTTTTTT.

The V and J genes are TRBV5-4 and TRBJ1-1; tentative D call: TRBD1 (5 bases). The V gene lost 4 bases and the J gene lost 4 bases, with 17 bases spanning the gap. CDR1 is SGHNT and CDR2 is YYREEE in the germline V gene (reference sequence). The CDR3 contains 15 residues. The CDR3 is CASSQEQRGSTEAFF. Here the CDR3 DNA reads TGTGCCAGCAGCCAAGAGCAGCGGGGGAGCACTGAAGCTTTCTTT.

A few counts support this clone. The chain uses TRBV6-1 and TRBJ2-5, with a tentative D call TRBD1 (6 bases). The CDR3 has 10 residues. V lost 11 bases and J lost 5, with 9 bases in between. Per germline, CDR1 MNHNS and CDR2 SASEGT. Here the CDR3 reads CAGGGETQYF. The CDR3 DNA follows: TGTGCCGGGGGCGGGGAGACCCAGTACTTC.

The CDR3 spells CVSTEAFF. In DNA form, the CDR3 reads TGTGTGAGCACTGAAGCTTTCTTT. The rearrangement uses TRBV7-7 and TRBJ1-1; no reliable D call. In germline, CDR1 is SSHAT, CDR2 FNYEAQ (reference sequence). The CDR3 contains 8 residues.

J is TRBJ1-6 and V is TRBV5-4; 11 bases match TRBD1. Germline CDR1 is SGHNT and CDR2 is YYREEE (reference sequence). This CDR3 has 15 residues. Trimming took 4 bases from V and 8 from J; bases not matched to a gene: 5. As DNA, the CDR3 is TGTGCCAGCAGCCTCAGGACAGGGGGCGATTCACCCCTCCACTTT. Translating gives CASSLRTGGDSPLHF.

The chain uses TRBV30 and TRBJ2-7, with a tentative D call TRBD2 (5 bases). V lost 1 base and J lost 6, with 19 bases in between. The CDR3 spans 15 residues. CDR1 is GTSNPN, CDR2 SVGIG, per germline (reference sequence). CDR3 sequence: CAWSEGGLQFSEQYF. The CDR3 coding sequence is TGTGCCTGGAGTGAAGGCGGACTCCAGTTTAGCGAGCAGTACTTC. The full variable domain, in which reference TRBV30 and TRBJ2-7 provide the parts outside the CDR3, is SQTIHQWPATLVQPVGSPLSLECTVEGTSNPNLYWYRQAAGRGLQLLFYSVGIGQISSEVPQNLSASRPQDRQFILSSKKLLLSDSGFYLCAWSEGGLQFSEQYFGPGTRLTVT.

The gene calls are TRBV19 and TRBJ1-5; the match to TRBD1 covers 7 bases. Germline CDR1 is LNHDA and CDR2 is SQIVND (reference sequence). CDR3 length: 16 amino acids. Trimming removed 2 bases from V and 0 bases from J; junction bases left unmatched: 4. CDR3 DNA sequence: TGTGCCAGTAGTATACACAGGGGATCTAGCAATCAGCCCCAGCATTTT. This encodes CASSIHRGSSNQPQHF.